The T cell receptor (beta chain) described here comes from a study of T cells in Graves' hyperthyroidism and ophthalmopathy. General study results and limits: Ophthalmopathy and stable hyperthyroidism were told apart by a 13 V-J model. Most expanded thyroid clonotypes above 0.001 recurred in blood.

A patient was excluded if there was uncontrolled infection, other autoimmune disease, pregnancy or lactation. With respect to this clonotype: The target antigen is unknown.

The CDR3 contains 15 residues. The J segment lost 4 bases and the V segment lost 2 bases, leaving 4 bases of the junction unmatched. The investigators amplified TCR beta CDR3 regions from RNA transcripts. RT-PCR in the first round (using the HTBI primer set) targeted the TCR CDR3. TCRdb re-called the multiplex PCR reads with MiXCR, one entry per CDR3 protein. Of 500,000 or so distinct CDR3 sequences in the sample, over 15% were seen once. The sequenced sample was blood. The V call is TRBV12-3 or TRBV12-4, the J call TRBJ2-2, with 7 bases aligning to TRBD2. The clonotype was recovered from a woman between 18 and 30 years old with Graves' ophthalmopathy. This CDR3 is CASSLKRGGTGELFF. DNA of the CDR3: TGTGCCAGCAGTTTAAAGCGGGGAGGCACCGGGGAGCTGTTTTTT.